This entry features one T cell receptor beta chain sequence. The CDR3 has 17 amino acids. CDR1 and CDR2 (germline): SGHAT, FQNNGV. Trimming removed 8 bases from V and 4 bases from J; junction bases left unmatched: 16. The data derive from a study of blood T cell repertoires in COVID-19. The table came from immunoSEQ multiplex PCR; TCRdb's copy has only in-frame clones and leaves some out. The repertoire holds some 60,000 clones, with around 80% as singletons. The sequenced sample consisted of peripheral blood. The chain has TRBV11-2 and TRBJ1-4, with 7 bases that match TRBD1. The clonotype was recovered from a man aged 25-40 years with COVID-19, enrolled during active disease. The CDR3 nucleotides are TGTGCCAGCCAGCTTATCCCCCGGACAGGATATAATGAAAAACTGTTTTTT. Residues: CASQLIPRTGYNEKLFF.